Below, 26 T cell receptor beta chains from the same sample are listed, as sequenced in a study of T cell repertoires in cytomegalovirus infection. TCRdb reprocessed the reads via MiXCR and lists one record per CDR3 protein. The sample consists of over 200,000 distinct CDR3 sequences, roughly an eighth of them appearing once. Sequenced: PBMCs. These receptors came from a human donor in good health (CMV status not recorded). Some clones in this sample may be carry-over from other donors' samples.

This clonotype was counted at least ten times. The chain uses TRBV6-5 and TRBJ1-1, with no clear D. The CDR3 is 13 residues long. From germline, CDR1 is MNHEY and CDR2 SVGAGI. The V gene lost 3 bases and the J gene lost 1 base, with 6 bases spanning the gap. Here the CDR3 DNA reads TGTGCCAGCAGTTATTGGGCGAACACTGAAGCTTTCTTT. It encodes CASSYWANTEAFF.

DNA of the CDR3: TGTGCCAGCAGCTTCTTTGGGGCCTCGAGGTCTGAAGCTTTCTTT. This translates into CASSFFGASRSEAFF. The genes are TRBV5-4 and TRBJ1-1, with D tentatively TRBD1 (5 bases). This CDR3 region has 15 residues. CDR1 SGHNT and CDR2 YYREEE come from the germline V gene (reference sequence). V lost 2 bases and J lost 6, with 17 bases in between.

This clonotype was seen a handful of times. The chain carries TRBV27 and TRBJ2-1; weak D call: TRBD1 (6 bases). The V and J ends lost 4 bases and 1 base respectively, with 14 bases between them. The CDR3 loop spans 16 amino acids. CDR1 and CDR2 from the germline V gene are MNHEY and SMNVEV (reference sequence). CDR3: CASSSRTVKSYNEQFF. DNA for the CDR3: TGTGCCAGCAGTTCCAGGACAGTGAAGTCCTACAATGAGCAGTTCTTC.

This clonotype was observed at least ten times. This chain joins TRBV20-1 and TRBJ2-1; unclear D gene. The CDR3 runs 15 residues. Trimming took off 6 bases at V and 2 bases at J, with 17 bases between the two ends. CDR1 and CDR2 from the germline V gene are DFQATT and SNEGSKA (reference sequence). CDR3 loop: CSANWPGLPYNEQFF. The CDR3 nucleotides read TGCAGTGCCAACTGGCCGGGTCTCCCCTACAATGAGCAGTTCTTC.

This sequence joins TRBV7-2 and TRBJ2-5; D tentatively reads TRBD1 or TRBD2 (5 bases each). The germline V gene encodes CDR1 SGHTA and CDR2 FQGNSA. Trimming shortened V by 0 bases and J by 4 bases, and 15 bases separated the two germline ends. The CDR3 length is 16 residues. The DNA of the CDR3 is TGTGCCAGCAGCTTAGCCCCCGCCCTGGGACGAGAGACCCAGTACTTC. It is translated as CASSLAPALGRETQYF. The variable domain in full, with the rest retrieved from reference TRBV7-2 and TRBJ2-5, is GAGVSQSPSNKVTEKGKDVELRCDPISGHTALYWYRQSLGQGLEFLIYFQGNSAPDKSGLPSDRFSAERTGGSVSTLTIQRTQQEDSAVYLCASSLAPALGRETQYFGPGTRLLVL.

This clonotype has only a few counts. This chain links TRBV9 with TRBJ2-7; tentatively, D is TRBD1 (7 bases). The CDR3 sequence is 15 residues long. CDR1 SGDLS and CDR2 YYNGEE come from the germline V gene. Between the trimmed V and J ends, which lost 0 bases and 4 bases, there was a span of 14 bases. Here the CDR3 DNA reads TGTGCCAGCAGCGTAGGCGGGACAGCTCCTTACGAGCAGTACTTC. It codes for CASSVGGTAPYEQYF.

This clonotype was observed a few times. The chain recombines TRBV20-1 with TRBJ2-6; no clear D. The CDR3 is 17 residues long. Germline values: CDR1 DFQATT, CDR2 SNEGSKA (reference sequence). Trimming removed 1 base from V and 0 bases from J, with 13 bases in between. The CDR3 nucleotides read TGCAGTGCTAGAGGCCCTTGGGGATACTCTGGGGCCAACGTCCTGACTTTC. Its translation: CSARGPWGYSGANVLTF.

This clonotype was observed a handful of times. The V and J genes are TRBV29-1 and TRBJ2-5, with D uncertain. This CDR3 has 13 residues. The V end lost 3 bases, the J end lost 1 base, and 9 bases lay between the germline ends. Germline values: CDR1 SQVTM, CDR2 ANQGSEA. The CDR3 protein is CSVEGNSQETQYF. In DNA, the CDR3 is TGCAGCGTTGAGGGAAACAGCCAAGAGACCCAGTACTTC.

The chain joins TRBV7-9 to TRBJ2-2, with 9 positions matching TRBD1. V gave up 5 bases and J gave up 1 base; unmatched junction bases: 8. Germline V gene data show CDR1 as SEHNR and CDR2 as FQNEAQ (reference sequence). The CDR3 spans 17 residues. CDR3 sequence (DNA): TGTGCCAGCAGCCGTAACCCGGGACAGGGGAACACCGGGGAGCTGTTTTTT. The encoded protein is CASSRNPGQGNTGELFF.

This clonotype was recorded many times. The CDR3, as DNA: TGTGCCAGCAGCTTGGAGCGGGGGGGCGAAAACATTCAGTACTTC. This gives the protein CASSLERGGENIQYF. V is TRBV7-9 and J is TRBJ2-4; 10 positions match TRBD2. Trimming removed 3 bases from V and 5 bases from J; junction bases left unmatched: 4. CDR1 is SEHNR and CDR2 is FQNEAQ in the germline V gene (reference sequence). CDR3 size: 15 residues.

The chain links TRBV29-1 to TRBJ1-3, with 7 bases aligning to TRBD1. The junction had 9 bases not matched to a gene; V was cut back by 4 bases and J by 6 bases. There are 14 residues in the CDR3. Germline lookup yields CDR1 SQVTM and CDR2 ANQGSEA. CDR3 loop: CSVGDREGVNTIYF. The CDR3 nucleotides are TGCAGCGTTGGTGACAGGGAAGGTGTAAACACCATATATTTT.

The table lists this clonotype with a few counts. The chain couples TRBV29-1 to TRBJ2-3, with 11 nucleotides matching TRBD2. CDR1 is SQVTM and CDR2 is ANQGSEA in the germline V gene. J gave up 5 bases and V 8 bases, and 9 bases lay outside the gene matches. This CDR3 has 14 amino acids. CDR3 sequence: CSMEGLAERDTQYF. In DNA, the CDR3 is TGCAGCATGGAGGGACTAGCGGAAAGAGATACGCAGTATTTT.

In its sample, this clonotype was seen many times. The chain joins TRBV6-2 or TRBV6-3 to TRBJ2-1, with TRBD2 matching 7 bases. Per the germline V gene, CDR1 is MNHEY and CDR2 is SVGEGT. With V trimmed by 9 bases and J by 8 bases, 13 bases remained unmatched. The CDR3 length is 14 residues. In nucleotides, the CDR3 is TGTGCCAGTGGGCTCCTGGGAGGGCAGGATGAGCAGTTCTTC. This codes for CASGLLGGQDEQFF.

The chain combines TRBV6-6 with TRBJ1-3; D is undetermined. The CDR3 is 17 amino acids. Trimming removed 0 bases at V and 0 bases at J, with 12 bases between. Germline assignment: CDR1 MNHNY and CDR2 SVGAGI (reference sequence). The CDR3: CASSYSQVRSSGNTIYF. The CDR3 bases are TGTGCCAGCAGTTACTCTCAGGTCAGGAGCTCTGGAAACACCATATATTTT.

The CDR3 DNA follows: TGCAGCGTTGTTTCGGCGGCGAATGAGCAGTTCTTC. It yields the protein CSVVSAANEQFF. The chain combines TRBV29-1 with TRBJ2-1, with D hard to call. Germline V gene lookup returns CDR1 SQVTM and CDR2 ANQGSEA. V dropped 4 bases and J dropped 7 bases, with 11 bases sitting between them. This CDR3 region has 12 residues.

In this sample, this clonotype turned up once. The chain couples TRBV20-1 to TRBJ2-5; D may be TRBD2 (5 bases). CDR3 length: 12 residues. Trimming left V 3 bases short and J 5 bases short, with 10 bases between. In germline, CDR1 is DFQATT, CDR2 SNEGSKA (reference sequence). CDR3 protein: CSARREMETQYF. The CDR3 nucleotides are TGCAGTGCTAGGAGGGAGATGGAGACCCAGTACTTC.

The V call is TRBV14, the J call TRBJ2-2; unclear D gene. V lost 2 bases, J lost 4 bases, and 14 bases lay in between. CDR3 size: 16 residues. Germline V CDR1 and CDR2: SGHDN, FVKESK. This CDR3 reads CASSQRPGQSTGELFF. In nucleotides, the CDR3 is TGTGCCAGCAGCCAACGACCCGGGCAAAGCACCGGGGAGCTGTTTTTT.

The chain couples TRBV11-3 to TRBJ2-1; the match to TRBD1 covers 9 bases. This CDR3 spans 17 amino acids. Germline CDR1 reads SGHNT; CDR2 reads YENEEA. Trimming took 1 base from V and 5 from J; bases not matched to a gene: 9. The CDR3 loop is CASSLAAGTGLDNEQFF. The DNA of the CDR3 is TGTGCCAGCAGCTTAGCCGCCGGGACAGGGCTGGACAATGAGCAGTTCTTC.

This clonotype was detected ten times or more. The J gene is TRBJ2-5, the V gene TRBV7-2; D is perhaps TRBD1 (5 bases). The V and J ends lost 5 bases and 5 bases respectively, with 9 bases between them. The CDR3 covers 12 residues. CDR1 is SGHTA and CDR2 is FQGNSA in the germline V gene. CDR3 sequence: CASSTGWETQYF. The CDR3 nucleotides are TGTGCCAGCAGCACAGGCTGGGAGACCCAGTACTTC.

This clonotype occurred a few times. The chain carries TRBV19 and TRBJ2-3, with TRBD2 identical over 8 bases. Looked up from germline, CDR1 is LNHDA and CDR2 is SQIVND (reference sequence). The V segment lost 3 bases and the J segment 4 bases; nucleotides outside the gene matches: 3. The CDR3 has 14 residues. CDR3 coding DNA: TGTGCCAGTAGTATTAGCGGGAATGCAGATACGCAGTATTTT. It encodes CASSISGNADTQYF.

This clonotype was seen at least ten times. J is TRBJ2-7 and V is TRBV5-1, with D perhaps TRBD1 or TRBD2 (5 bases each). The germline V gene has CDR1 SGHRS and CDR2 YFSETQ. The CDR3 spans 18 residues. V was clipped by 1 base and J by 0 bases, with 20 bases between them. The CDR3 bases are TGCGCCAGCAGCTTGAGGGGAGCCCTTACCCTTAGCTCCTACGAGCAGTACTTC. Its translation: CASSLRGALTLSSYEQYF.

This clonotype was counted at least ten times. DNA of the CDR3: TGTGCCAGCAGTTACTCGCGGGAGCGAAATACGCAGTATTTT. Amino acids: CASSYSRERNTQYF. V is TRBV6-5 and J is TRBJ2-3; 7 bases match TRBD2. The germline V gene has CDR1 MNHEY and CDR2 SVGAGI. The V segment lost 0 bases and the J segment 7 bases; nucleotides outside the gene matches: 4. CDR3 length: 14 residues.

This chain uses TRBV5-4 with TRBJ2-1; 11 positions agree with TRBD1. Unmatched junction bases numbered 9, after V lost 4 bases and J lost 6 bases. Per the germline V gene, CDR1 is SGHNT and CDR2 is YYREEE (reference sequence). This CDR3 contains 16 residues. This CDR3 reads CASSERDRGRSNEQFF. The CDR3 DNA is TGTGCCAGCAGCGAAAGGGACAGGGGGAGGTCCAATGAGCAGTTCTTC.

The chain uses TRBV20-1 and TRBJ2-7, with D possibly being TRBD1 (5 bases). Trimming pared 3 bases from V and 4 bases from J, leaving 13 bases between. CDR3 size: 13 residues. The germline V gene has CDR1 DFQATT and CDR2 SNEGSKA (reference sequence). CDR3 amino acids: CSARQAGSYEQYF. CDR3 nucleotide sequence: TGCAGTGCTAGGCAGGCAGGGTCGTACGAGCAGTACTTC.

The rearrangement uses TRBV11-2 and TRBJ2-1; TRBD1 matches at 9 bases. Germline V gene lookup returns CDR1 SGHAT and CDR2 FQNNGV. This CDR3 has 18 residues. The V gene end was trimmed by 1 base and the J gene end by 7 bases; junction bases not matched to a gene: 14. CDR3 sequence (DNA): TGTGCCAGCAGCTTAGTAATCACGGGGACAGGGATTTGGAATGAGCAGTTCTTC. This sequence encodes CASSLVITGTGIWNEQFF.

At least ten counts were recorded for this clonotype. V gene TRBV7-9 combines with J gene TRBJ2-3; TRBD2 matches 9 bases. V was clipped by 8 bases and J by 5 bases; unmatched bases: 14. Germline V gene sequence: CDR1 SEHNR, CDR2 FQNEAQ (reference sequence). The CDR3 runs to 16 residues. The CDR3 nucleotides are TGTGCCAGCGCCGACCCCGTAGCGGGAGTAATAGATACGCAGTATTTT. This gives the protein CASADPVAGVIDTQYF.